This T cell receptor beta chain emerged from a study of T cell repertoires in cytomegalovirus infection. The CDR3 contains 15 residues. The germline CDR1 and CDR2 sequences are SSHAT and FNYEAQ (reference sequence). This clonotype was seen ten or more times. One end of the junction varies from germline; a read error may be responsible. One entry per CDR3 protein, called by TCRdb with MiXCR from the reads. The table records about 230,000 distinct CDR3 sequences, 6% to 8% of them present only once. The J gene is TRBJ2-3, the V gene TRBV7-7; tentative D call: TRBD2 (5 bases). Sequencing was done on a sample of PBMCs. This sequence was found in a human donor in good health (CMV status not recorded). Some clones in this sample may be carry-over from other donors' samples. The CDR3 nucleotides are TGTGCTAGCAGCTTAAACCCCGGGGGCACAGATACGCAGTATTTT. Protein: CASSLNPGGTDTQYF.